Listed below are T cell receptor beta chains from one sample, sequenced in a study of technical replicates of blood from a handful of donors. Profiling relied on immunoSEQ multiplex PCR, and the TCRdb table lists in-frame clones only, not all of them. Among 100,000 or so clones listed, around 96% were seen once. The material sequenced was T cells isolated from PBMCs. The receptors here all came from a human donor in good health. CDR3s include the opening cysteine and the closing phenylalanine or tryptophan. D genes are given only for firm matches. A row's size may be missing; if present it is once, few, many or a size class.

V: TRBV11-2; size: .; J: TRBJ2-7; D: .; CDR3: CASSLDPWAGRTSYEQYF; DNA: TGTGCCAGCAGCTTAGATCCGTGGGCGGGCCGGACGTCCTACGAGCAGTACTTC
V: TRBV2; size: .; J: TRBJ2-2; D: .; CDR3: CASIPANTGELFF; DNA: TGTGCCAGCATTCCTGCGAACACCGGGGAGCTGTTTTTT
V: TRBV7-6; size: .; J: TRBJ1-3; D: .; CDR3: CASSQDSLGNTIYF; DNA: TGTGCCAGCAGCCAGGACAGCCTTGGAAACACCATATATTTT
V: TRBV7-9; size: .; J: TRBJ2-1; D: TRBD2; CDR3: CASSSNGGRVYNEQFF; DNA: TGTGCCAGCAGCTCCAATGGGGGGAGGGTCTACAATGAGCAGTTCTTC
V: TRBV28; size: .; J: TRBJ1-2; D: .; CDR3: CASSFRGDGYTF; DNA: TGTGCCAGCAGTTTTAGAGGCGATGGCTACACCTTC
V: TRBV14; size: .; J: TRBJ2-1; D: .; CDR3: CASRPRTGSSYNEQFF; DNA: TGTGCCAGCAGGCCAAGGACTGGAAGCTCCTACAATGAGCAGTTCTTC
V: TRBV19; size: .; J: TRBJ2-3; D: .; CDR3: CASSIRPSPKDTQYF; DNA: TGTGCCAGTAGTATTCGTCCTAGCCCAAAAGATACGCAGTATTTT
V: TRBV11-2; size: .; J: TRBJ2-6; D: TRBD1; CDR3: CASSSQGAGGANVLTF; DNA: TGTGCCAGCAGCTCACAGGGGGCAGGTGGGGCCAACGTCCTGACTTTC
V: TRBV5-6; size: .; J: TRBJ1-2; D: .; CDR3: CASSALGHDLNYGYTF; DNA: TGTGCCAGCAGCGCCCTAGGACACGACCTCAACTATGGCTACACCTTC
V: TRBV5-4; size: .; J: TRBJ1-6; D: TRBD1; CDR3: CASRTGDDSPLHF; DNA: TGTGCCAGCAGAACAGGGGATGATTCACCCCTCCACTTT
V: TRBV4-2; size: .; J: TRBJ2-3; D: TRBD2; CDR3: CASSHTSGRASTDTQYF; DNA: TGTGCCAGCAGCCATACTAGCGGGAGGGCTAGCACAGATACGCAGTATTTT
V: TRBV5-1; size: .; J: TRBJ2-1; D: .; CDR3: CASSLGPASYNEQFF; DNA: TGCGCCAGCAGCTTGGGGCCCGCCTCCTACAATGAGCAGTTCTTC
V: TRBV30; size: .; J: TRBJ2-3; D: TRBD2; CDR3: CAWSLGGSADTQYF; DNA: TGTGCCTGGAGTCTCGGGGGGAGCGCAGATACGCAGTATTTT
V: TRBV7-9; size: .; J: TRBJ2-5; D: .; CDR3: CASSRYQETQYF; DNA: TGTGCCAGCAGCCGGTACCAAGAGACCCAGTACTTC
V: TRBV4-1; size: .; J: TRBJ2-1; D: TRBD2; CDR3: CASSQVGRTSGQSSYNEQFF; DNA: TGCGCCAGCAGCCAAGTCGGTAGGACTAGCGGTCAGAGTTCATACAATGAGCAGTTCTTC
V: TRBV4-1; size: .; J: TRBJ2-1; D: .; CDR3: CASSNPLGDDYNEQFF; DNA: TGCGCCAGCAGCAACCCTTTGGGAGATGACTACAATGAGCAGTTCTTC
V: TRBV10-2; size: .; J: TRBJ2-1; D: TRBD2; CDR3: CASSVGRVNNEQFF; DNA: TGCGCCAGCAGTGTTGGGAGGGTAAACAATGAGCAGTTCTTC
V: TRBV5-4; size: .; J: TRBJ1-1; D: TRBD1; CDR3: CASSWDRSNTEAFF; DNA: TGTGCCAGCAGCTGGGACAGGTCGAACACTGAAGCTTTCTTT
V: TRBV4-1; size: .; J: TRBJ1-1; D: .; CDR3: CASSQKARGSWTEAFF; DNA: TGCGCCAGCAGCCAAAAAGCCAGGGGATCGTGGACTGAAGCTTTCTTT
V: TRBV6-1; size: .; J: TRBJ1-4; D: .; CDR3: CASSVQVTNEKLFF; DNA: TGTGCCAGCAGTGTACAGGTTACTAATGAAAAACTGTTTTTT
V: TRBV11-3; size: .; J: TRBJ2-5; D: .; CDR3: CASSRPTAIEETQYF; DNA: TGTGCCAGCAGCCGCCCGACAGCAATCGAAGAGACCCAGTACTTC
V: TRBV6-1; size: .; J: TRBJ1-6; D: TRBD1; CDR3: CASSGTGPSPLHF; DNA: TGTGCCAGCAGTGGGACAGGGCCTTCACCCCTCCACTTT
V: TRBV28; size: .; J: TRBJ2-6; D: TRBD2; CDR3: CASRVGGASGANVLTF; DNA: TGTGCCAGCAGGGTCGGGGGGGCTAGTGGGGCCAACGTCCTGACTTTC
V: TRBV25-1; size: .; J: TRBJ2-3; D: .; CDR3: CASSEYKPAIHTDTQYF; DNA: TGTGCCAGCAGTGAATATAAACCCGCTATCCACACAGATACGCAGTATTTT
V: TRBV28; size: .; J: TRBJ2-6; D: .; CDR3: CASRQMPGANVLTF; DNA: TGTGCCAGCAGACAAATGCCTGGGGCCAACGTCCTGACTTTC
V: TRBV9; size: .; J: TRBJ2-1; D: TRBD2; CDR3: CASSGGTSGPYNEQFF; DNA: TGTGCCAGCAGCGGCGGGACTAGCGGACCCTACAATGAGCAGTTCTTC
V: TRBV4-2; size: .; J: TRBJ2-7; D: TRBD2; CDR3: CASSQPNSGTSGSYEQYF; DNA: TGTGCCAGCAGCCAACCCAATTCCGGGACTAGCGGCTCCTACGAGCAGTACTTC
V: TRBV28; size: .; J: TRBJ2-1; D: TRBD2; CDR3: CASSPLAGGKDNEQFF; DNA: TGTGCCAGCAGTCCTCTAGCGGGAGGAAAGGACAATGAGCAGTTCTTC
V: TRBV7-6; size: .; J: TRBJ2-2; D: .; CDR3: CASSSRTENTGELFF; DNA: TGTGCCAGCAGCTCCCGGACAGAGAACACCGGGGAGCTGTTTTTT
V: TRBV5-5; size: once; J: TRBJ2-3; D: .; CDR3: CASISTADTQYF; DNA: TGTGCCAGCATTTCCACGGCAGATACGCAGTATTTT
V: TRBV11-2; size: .; J: TRBJ1-4; D: .; CDR3: CASRQPGRGNEKLFF; DNA: TGTGCCAGCAGGCAACCGGGTCGAGGAAATGAAAAACTGTTTTTT
V: TRBV29-1; size: .; J: TRBJ2-3; D: .; CDR3: CSAHRGSTDTQYF; DNA: TGCAGCGCTCACCGGGGGAGCACAGATACGCAGTATTTT
V: TRBV9; size: .; J: TRBJ1-2; D: .; CDR3: CASSPAASGYGYTF; DNA: TGTGCCAGCAGCCCAGCCGCCTCAGGGTATGGCTACACCTTC